This entry features one T cell receptor beta chain sequence. Antigen unknown. V was pared by 0 bases and J by 0 bases, with 12 bases of the junction left unmatched. The CDR3 is 18 residues long. CDR1 and CDR2 (germline): SGHRS, YFSETQ. This specimen comes from a study of STAT5B mutations in CD4+ large granular lymphocyte leukemia. General observations from the study: Without putative leukemic clones, patient CD4-sorted repertoires remained more clonal than healthy CD4+ repertoires. TRBV06-family usage was enriched in top patient clones (8/27) versus controls (2/35).

Using immunoSEQ multiplex PCR, the repertoire was profiled, and TCRdb retains in-frame clones only, with some absent. The sample yields roughly 40,000 clones, just over 85% seen once. The origin of this receptor is a human donor in good health. The sequenced sample was CD4+ T cells from blood buffy coats. V gene TRBV5-1 combines with J gene TRBJ2-7; TRBD2 agrees at 7 bases. The CDR3, as DNA: TGCGCCAGCAGCTTGGAAAGTGGGGGGAGCGGGACCTCCTACGAGCAGTACTTC. Amino acid sequence: CASSLESGGSGTSYEQYF.